This TCR beta chain was sequenced in a study of technical replicates of blood from four donors. V was trimmed by 5 bases and J by 8 bases, leaving 21 bases between them. There are 15 residues in the CDR3. CDR1 is LNHNV, CDR2 YYDKDF, per germline (reference sequence). Assay: immunoSEQ multiplex PCR; the TCRdb copy retains only in-frame clones and omits some. Here the sample spans some 70,000 clones, under 98% being singletons. This sequence originates from a human donor in good health. Sequencing was done on a sample of T cells isolated from PBMCs. The chain links TRBV15 to TRBJ1-2; a weak D match, TRBD1 (6 bases). The DNA for the CDR3 is TGTGCCACCAGCGGGGGCCGACAGGACTCATGGGGCTACACCTTC. Translation gives CATSGGRQDSWGYTF.